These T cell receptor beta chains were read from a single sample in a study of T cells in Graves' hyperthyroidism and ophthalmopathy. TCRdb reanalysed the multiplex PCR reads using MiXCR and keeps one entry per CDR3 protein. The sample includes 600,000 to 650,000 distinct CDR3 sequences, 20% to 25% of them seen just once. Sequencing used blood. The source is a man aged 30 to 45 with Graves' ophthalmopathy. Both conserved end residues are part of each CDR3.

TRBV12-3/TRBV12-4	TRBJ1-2	CASSKGGGYTF
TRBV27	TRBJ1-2	CASSSVSGGYGYTF
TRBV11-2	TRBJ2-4	CASSLNPQGGAKNIQYF
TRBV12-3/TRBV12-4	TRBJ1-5	CASSLGGFGSLNQPQHF
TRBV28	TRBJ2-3	CASSLDRGASSGQNTDTQYF
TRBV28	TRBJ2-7	CASKERAYEQYF
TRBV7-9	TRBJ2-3	CASSLLLGQRTDTQYF
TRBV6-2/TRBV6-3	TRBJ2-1	CASKGQDYYNEQFF
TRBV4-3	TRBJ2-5	CASSRTGSGLETQYF
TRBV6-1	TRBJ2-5	CASGLAGAPETQYF
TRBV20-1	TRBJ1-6	CSARVDRGYNSPLHF
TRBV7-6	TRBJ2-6	CASSSGDGANVLTF
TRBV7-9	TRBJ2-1	CASSRPTSGSHNEQFF
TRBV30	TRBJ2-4	CAWSALGQLGNIQYF
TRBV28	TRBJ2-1	CASSLLVSGRAGEQFF
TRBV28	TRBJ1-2	CATKLGTGPYGYTF
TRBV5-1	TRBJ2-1	CASSPRLTSGRGHNEQFF
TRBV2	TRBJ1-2	CASSDRTGTGFGYTF
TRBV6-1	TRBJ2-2	CASSDPPRRLFF
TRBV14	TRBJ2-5	CASSQVRTEETQYF
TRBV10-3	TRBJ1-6	CAISDRDNSPLHF
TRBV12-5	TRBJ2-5	CASDRWGLAGYQETQYF
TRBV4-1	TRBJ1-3	CASSQEGGGTGNTIYF
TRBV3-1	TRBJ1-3	CASSPWTGANTIYF
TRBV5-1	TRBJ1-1	CASSPDHRKEYTEAFF
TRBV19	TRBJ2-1	CASSIALGSEQFF
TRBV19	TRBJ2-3	CASSIRGLDSSTDTQYF
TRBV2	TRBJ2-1	CASSYVAGGRNEQFF
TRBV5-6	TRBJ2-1	CASSSARGREQFF
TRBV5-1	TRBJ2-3	CASSISGATDTQYF
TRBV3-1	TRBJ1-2	CASSQETYGYTF
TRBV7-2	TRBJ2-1	CASSLAFGQALRDEQFF
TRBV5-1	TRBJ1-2	CASSFEGGVDGYTF
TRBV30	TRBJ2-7	CAWGLSSYEQYF
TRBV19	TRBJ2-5	CASSSRAGYQETQYF
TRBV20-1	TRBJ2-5	CSARDPRDPAASGAQYF
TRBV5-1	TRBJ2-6	CASSFGGRPSGANVLTF
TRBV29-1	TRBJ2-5	CSAHRGSSAETQYF
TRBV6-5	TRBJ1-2	CASSYSRGDGYTF
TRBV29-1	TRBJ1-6	CSVETGPGALHF
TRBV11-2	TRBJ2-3	CASSFADDTQYF
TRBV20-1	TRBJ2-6	CSARDRGFPLSGANVLTF